The sequence of this T cell receptor (beta chain) was determined in a study of cytomegalovirus exposure and HLA in healthy donors. Findings and limits, study-wide: In a later analysis, a missense DCLRE1C variant was linked to TCR beta V- and J-gene trimming.

This CDR3 has 21 amino acids. Germline CDR1 LGHNA, CDR2 YSLEER. The PCR made use of 60 Vbeta and 13 Jbeta primers. TCRdb keeps only in-frame clones here, not all; method: immunoSEQ multiplex PCR. This table holds about 120,000 clones, 81% found once. Notes on this clone: No antigen is known for it.

The clonotype was recovered from a woman aged 30 to 39 in good health and CMV-seronegative. This chain connects TRBV4-3 to TRBJ2-5; 7 nucleotides match TRBD2. The J call is in doubt because the DNA end fits TRBJ2-7 better. Source material: PBMCs. As DNA, the CDR3 is TGCGCCAGCAGCCAAGTCAGAGACCTAGCGGAGCCGCCCTGGAGCTCCTACGAGCAGTACTTC. Residues: CASSQVRDLAEPPWSSYEQYF.